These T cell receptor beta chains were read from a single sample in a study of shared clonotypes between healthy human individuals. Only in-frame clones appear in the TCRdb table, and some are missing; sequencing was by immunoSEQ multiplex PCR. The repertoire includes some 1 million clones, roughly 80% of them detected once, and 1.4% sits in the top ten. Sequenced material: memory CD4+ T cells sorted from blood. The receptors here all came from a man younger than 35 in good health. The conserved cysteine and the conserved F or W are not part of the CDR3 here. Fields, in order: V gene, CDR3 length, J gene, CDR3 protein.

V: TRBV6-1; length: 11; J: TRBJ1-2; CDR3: ASSEGRRSGYT
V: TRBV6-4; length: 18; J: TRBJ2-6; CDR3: ASTISTGSTLSSGANVLT
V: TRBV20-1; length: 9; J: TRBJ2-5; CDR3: SALGVGTQY
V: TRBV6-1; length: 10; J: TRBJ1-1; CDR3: ASSRVNTEAF
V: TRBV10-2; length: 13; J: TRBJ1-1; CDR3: ASSEAGSPNTEAF
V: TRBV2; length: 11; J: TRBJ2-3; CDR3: ASSGTGTDTQY
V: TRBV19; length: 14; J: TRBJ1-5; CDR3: ASSKGDGLSNQPQH
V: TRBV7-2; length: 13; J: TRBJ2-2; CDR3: ASSPGQGVAGELF
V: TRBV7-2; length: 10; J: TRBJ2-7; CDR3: ASSLSGYEQY
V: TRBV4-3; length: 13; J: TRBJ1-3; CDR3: ASSQDAGKVNTIY
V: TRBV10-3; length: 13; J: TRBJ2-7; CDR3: AISEGGQGVREQY
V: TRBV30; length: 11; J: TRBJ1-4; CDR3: AWSEGVNEKLF
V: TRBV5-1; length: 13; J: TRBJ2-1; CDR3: ASSLVSGTYNEQF
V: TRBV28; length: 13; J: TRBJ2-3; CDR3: ASSVPRGGGDTQY
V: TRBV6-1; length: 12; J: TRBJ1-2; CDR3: ASTEGTSNYGYT
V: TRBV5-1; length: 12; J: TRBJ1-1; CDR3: ASSLAYTGTEAF
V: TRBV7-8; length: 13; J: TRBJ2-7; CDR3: ASRPDRAKNYEQY
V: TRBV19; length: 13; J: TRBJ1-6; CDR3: ASSPNRDNNSPLH
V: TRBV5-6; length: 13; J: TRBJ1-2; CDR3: ASSLGAGHNYGYT
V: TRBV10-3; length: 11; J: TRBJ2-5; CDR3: AIRGDGVETQY
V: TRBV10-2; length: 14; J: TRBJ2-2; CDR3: AIQPTSQKNTGELF
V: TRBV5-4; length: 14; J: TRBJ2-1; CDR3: ASSKPGLAGQGEQF
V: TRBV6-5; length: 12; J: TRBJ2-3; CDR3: ASSYRRDTDTQY
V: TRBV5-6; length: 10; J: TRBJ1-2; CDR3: ASSPANYGYT
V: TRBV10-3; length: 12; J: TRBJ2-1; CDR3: ATQPGLAANEQF
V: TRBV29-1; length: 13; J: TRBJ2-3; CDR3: SVQKGARGTDTQY
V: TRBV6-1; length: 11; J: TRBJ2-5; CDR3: ASSVNRKETQY
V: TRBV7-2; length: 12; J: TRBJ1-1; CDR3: ASSSTGLSTEAF
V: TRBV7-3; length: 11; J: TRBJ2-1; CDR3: ASSLIGKNEQF
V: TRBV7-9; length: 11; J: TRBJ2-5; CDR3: ASSVGLDETQY
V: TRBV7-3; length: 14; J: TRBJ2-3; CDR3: ASSLRLAGGTDTQY
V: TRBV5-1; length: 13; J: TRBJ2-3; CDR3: ASSLVGTNTDTQY
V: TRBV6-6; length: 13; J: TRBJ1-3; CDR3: ASSYSGGVGNTIY
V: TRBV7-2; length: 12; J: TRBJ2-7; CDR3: ASSHGRGNYEQY
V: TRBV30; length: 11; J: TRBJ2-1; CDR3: ACLLAFNNEQF
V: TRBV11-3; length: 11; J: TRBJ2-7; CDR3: ASSLSVSYEQY
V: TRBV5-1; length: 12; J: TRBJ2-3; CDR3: ASSAGVDTDTQY
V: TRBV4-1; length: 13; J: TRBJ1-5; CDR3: ASSQDRGDGQPQH
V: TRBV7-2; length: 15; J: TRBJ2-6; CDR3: ASSLGGSGSGANVLT
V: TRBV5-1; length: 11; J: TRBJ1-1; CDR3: ASSTDKNTEAF
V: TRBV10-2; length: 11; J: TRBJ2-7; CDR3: ASRGLVDYEQY
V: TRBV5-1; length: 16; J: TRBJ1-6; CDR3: ASSFELSSIPPNSPLH
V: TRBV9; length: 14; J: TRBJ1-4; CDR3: ASSARDSPTNEKLF
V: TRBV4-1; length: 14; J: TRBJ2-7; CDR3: ASSPAPGQGYHEQY
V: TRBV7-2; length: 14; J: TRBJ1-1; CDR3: ASSPMDRGWYTEAF
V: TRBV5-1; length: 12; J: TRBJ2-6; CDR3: ASSLVVGANVLT
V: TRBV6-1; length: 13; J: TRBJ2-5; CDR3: ASSSGGLATETQY
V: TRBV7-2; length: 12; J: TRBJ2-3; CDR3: ASSLSISTDTQY
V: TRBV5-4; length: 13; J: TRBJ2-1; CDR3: ASSIDRNSYNEQF
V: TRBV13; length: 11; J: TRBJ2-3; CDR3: ASSLGRADTQY
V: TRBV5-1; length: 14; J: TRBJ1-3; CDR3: ASSPGRTSPFLTIY
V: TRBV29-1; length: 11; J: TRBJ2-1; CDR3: SVGSAGYNEQF
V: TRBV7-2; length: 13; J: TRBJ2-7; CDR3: ASSQTGTSGYEQY
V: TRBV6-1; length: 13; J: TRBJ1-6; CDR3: ASRGSSSYNSPLH
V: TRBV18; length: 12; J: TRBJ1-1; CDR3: ASSPQDSNTEAF
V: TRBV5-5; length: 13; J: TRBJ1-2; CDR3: ASSPTLDGLYGYT
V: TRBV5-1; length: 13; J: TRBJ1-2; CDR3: ASSPGPNSNYGYT